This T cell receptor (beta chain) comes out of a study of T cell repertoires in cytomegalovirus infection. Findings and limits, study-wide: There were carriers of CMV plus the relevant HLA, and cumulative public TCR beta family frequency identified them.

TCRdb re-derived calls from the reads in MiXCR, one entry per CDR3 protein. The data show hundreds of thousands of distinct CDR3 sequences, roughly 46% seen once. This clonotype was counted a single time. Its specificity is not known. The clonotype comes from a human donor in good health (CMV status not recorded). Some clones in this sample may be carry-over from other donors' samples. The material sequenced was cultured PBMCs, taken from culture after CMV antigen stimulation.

CDR3 region: CSARGRGSGTDTQYF. The CDR3 nucleotides are TGCAGTGCTAGAGGGAGGGGTAGCGGCACAGATACGCAGTATTTT. This chain links TRBV20-1 with TRBJ2-3; D may be TRBD2 (6 bases). The V end was cut by 1 base, the J end by 1 base, with 12 bases between. This CDR3 spans 15 amino acids. CDR1 is DFQATT and CDR2 is SNEGSKA in the germline V gene (reference sequence).